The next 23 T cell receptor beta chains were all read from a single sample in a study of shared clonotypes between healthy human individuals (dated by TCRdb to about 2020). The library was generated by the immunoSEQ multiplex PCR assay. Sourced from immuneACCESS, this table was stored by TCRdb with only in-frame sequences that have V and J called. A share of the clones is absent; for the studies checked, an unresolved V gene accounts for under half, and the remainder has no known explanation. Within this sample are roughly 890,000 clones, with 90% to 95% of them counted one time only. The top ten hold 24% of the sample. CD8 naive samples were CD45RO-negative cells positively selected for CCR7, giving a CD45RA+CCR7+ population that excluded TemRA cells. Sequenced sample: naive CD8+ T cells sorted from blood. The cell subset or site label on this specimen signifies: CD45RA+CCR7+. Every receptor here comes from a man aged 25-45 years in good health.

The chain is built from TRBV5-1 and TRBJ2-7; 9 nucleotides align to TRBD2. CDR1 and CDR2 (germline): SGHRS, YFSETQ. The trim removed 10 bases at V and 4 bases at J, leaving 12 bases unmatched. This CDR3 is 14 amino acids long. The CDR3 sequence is CASMLASGTYEQYF. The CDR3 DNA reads TGCGCCTCGATGTTGGCTAGCGGGACTTACGAGCAGTACTTC.

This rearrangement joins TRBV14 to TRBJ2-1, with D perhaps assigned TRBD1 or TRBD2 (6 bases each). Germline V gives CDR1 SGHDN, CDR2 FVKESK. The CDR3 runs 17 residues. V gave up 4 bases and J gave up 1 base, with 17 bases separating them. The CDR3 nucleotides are TGTGCCAGCAGCCCGAGACGGGGGCGCCAGTCCTACAATGAGCAGTTCTTC. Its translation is CASSPRRGRQSYNEQFF.

This CDR3 reads CATRTLSGSRTSGRNEQFF. The CDR3 DNA sequence: TGTGCCACCCGTACCCTGAGCGGGTCTCGGACTAGCGGGAGGAATGAGCAGTTCTTC. This chain uses TRBV11-2 with TRBJ2-1; 14 bases are shared with TRBD2. Germline V gives CDR1 SGHAT, CDR2 FQNNGV. The CDR3 extends over 19 amino acids. The V segment lost 10 bases and the J segment 7 bases; nucleotides outside the gene matches: 21.

The CDR3 sequence is CASSLLAASVYEQYF. CDR3 coding DNA: TGTGCCAGCAGCCTACTAGCGGCTAGCGTCTACGAGCAGTACTTC. This chain connects TRBV7-9 to TRBJ2-7; 8 nucleotides align to TRBD2. CDR3 length equals 15 residues. The germline gives CDR1 SEHNR, CDR2 FQNEAQ (reference sequence). The J segment lost 3 bases and the V segment lost 5 bases, leaving 9 bases of the junction unmatched.

The CDR3 DNA reads as TGCGCCAGCAGCTTGTACGGAGATACGCAGTATTTT. Its translation: CASSLYGDTQYF. V gene TRBV5-1 combines with J gene TRBJ2-3; D not certain. V lost 1 base, J lost 5 bases, and 5 bases lay in between. Per the germline V gene, CDR1 is SGHRS and CDR2 is YFSETQ. This CDR3 is built from 12 residues.

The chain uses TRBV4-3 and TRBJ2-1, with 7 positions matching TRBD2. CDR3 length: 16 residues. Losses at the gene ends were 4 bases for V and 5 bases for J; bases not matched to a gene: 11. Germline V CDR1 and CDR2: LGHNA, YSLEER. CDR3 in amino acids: CASSRRRGRGDNEQFF. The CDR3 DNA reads TGCGCCAGCAGCCGAAGGAGAGGGAGGGGAGACAATGAGCAGTTCTTC.

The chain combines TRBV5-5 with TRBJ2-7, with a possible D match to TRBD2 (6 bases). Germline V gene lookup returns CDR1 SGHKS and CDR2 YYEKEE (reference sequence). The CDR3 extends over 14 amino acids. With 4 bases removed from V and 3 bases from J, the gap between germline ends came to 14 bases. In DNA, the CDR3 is TGTGCCAGCAGCACGAGCGGGTGGGGCTACGAGCAGTACTTC. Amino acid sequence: CASSTSGWGYEQYF.

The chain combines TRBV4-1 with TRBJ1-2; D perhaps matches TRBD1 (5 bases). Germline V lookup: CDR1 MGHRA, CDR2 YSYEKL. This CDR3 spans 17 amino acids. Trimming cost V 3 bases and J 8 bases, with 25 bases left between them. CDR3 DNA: TGCGCCAGCAGCCAGACCTGGGGAGGGTCCCATTGGGGCGGCTACACCTTC. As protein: CASSQTWGGSHWGGYTF.

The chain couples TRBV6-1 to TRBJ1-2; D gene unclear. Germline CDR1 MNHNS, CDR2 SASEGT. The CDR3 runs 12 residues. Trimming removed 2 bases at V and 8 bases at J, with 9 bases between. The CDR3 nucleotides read TGTGCCAGCAGTGAACCCTCCCGAGGCTACACCTTC. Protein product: CASSEPSRGYTF.

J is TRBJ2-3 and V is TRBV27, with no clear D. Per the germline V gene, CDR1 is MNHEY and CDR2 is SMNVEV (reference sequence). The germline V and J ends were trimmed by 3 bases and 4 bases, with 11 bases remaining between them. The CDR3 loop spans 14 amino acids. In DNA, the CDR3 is TGTGCCAGCAGTTTTGGTCAGGCAGCAGATACGCAGTATTTT. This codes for CASSFGQAADTQYF.

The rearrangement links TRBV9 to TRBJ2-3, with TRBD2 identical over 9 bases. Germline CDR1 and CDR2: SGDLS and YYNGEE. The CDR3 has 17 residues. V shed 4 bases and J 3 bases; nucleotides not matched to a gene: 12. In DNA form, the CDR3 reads TGTGCCAGCAGCCCTCCCACCTTTAGCGGGAGAACAGATACGCAGTATTTT. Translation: CASSPPTFSGRTDTQYF. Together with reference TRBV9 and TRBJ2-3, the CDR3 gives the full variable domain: DSGVTQTPKHLITATGQRVTLRCSPRSGDLSVYWYQQSLDQGLQFLIQYYNGEERAKGNILERFSAQQFPDLHSELNLSSLELGDSALYFCASSPPTFSGRTDTQYFGPGTRLTVL.

The DNA for the CDR3 is TGCGCCAGCAGCTTGGGCGGACTAGCGGGAGCGAGCTCCTACAATGAGCAGTTCTTC. Translating gives CASSLGGLAGASSYNEQFF. The chain joins TRBV5-1 to TRBJ2-1; 13 bases are shared with TRBD2. The CDR3 is 19 residues long. CDR1 SGHRS and CDR2 YFSETQ come from the germline V gene. Trimming cost V 0 bases and J 0 bases; bases outside gene matches: 6.

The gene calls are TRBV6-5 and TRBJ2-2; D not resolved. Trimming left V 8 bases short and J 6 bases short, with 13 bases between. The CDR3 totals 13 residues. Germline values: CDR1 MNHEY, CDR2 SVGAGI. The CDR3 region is CASSRADPGELFF. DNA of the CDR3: TGTGCCAGCTCAAGGGCAGACCCCGGGGAGCTGTTTTTT.

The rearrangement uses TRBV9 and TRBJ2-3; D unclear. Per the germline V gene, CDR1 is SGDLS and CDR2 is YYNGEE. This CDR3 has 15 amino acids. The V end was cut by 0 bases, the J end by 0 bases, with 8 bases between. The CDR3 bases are TGTGCCAGCAGCGTAGCAGACTCTAGCACAGATACGCAGTATTTT. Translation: CASSVADSSTDTQYF.

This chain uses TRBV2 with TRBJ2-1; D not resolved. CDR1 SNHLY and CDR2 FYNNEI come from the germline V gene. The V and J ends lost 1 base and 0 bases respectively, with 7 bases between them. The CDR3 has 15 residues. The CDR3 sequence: CASSEERYSYNEQFF. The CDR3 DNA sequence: TGTGCCAGCAGTGAAGAGCGATACTCCTACAATGAGCAGTTCTTC.

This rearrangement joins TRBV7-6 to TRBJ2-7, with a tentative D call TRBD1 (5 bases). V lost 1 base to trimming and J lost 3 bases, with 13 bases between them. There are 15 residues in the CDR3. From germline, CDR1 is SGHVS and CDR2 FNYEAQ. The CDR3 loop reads CASSLEGQGNYEQYF. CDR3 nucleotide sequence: TGTGCCAGCAGCTTAGAAGGTCAGGGAAACTACGAGCAGTACTTC.

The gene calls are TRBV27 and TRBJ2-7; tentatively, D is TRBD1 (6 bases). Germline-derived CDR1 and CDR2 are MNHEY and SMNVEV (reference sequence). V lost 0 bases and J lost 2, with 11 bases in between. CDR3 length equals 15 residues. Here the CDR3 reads CASSLSWDTTYEQYF. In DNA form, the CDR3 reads TGTGCCAGCAGTTTATCGTGGGACACAACCTACGAGCAGTACTTC.

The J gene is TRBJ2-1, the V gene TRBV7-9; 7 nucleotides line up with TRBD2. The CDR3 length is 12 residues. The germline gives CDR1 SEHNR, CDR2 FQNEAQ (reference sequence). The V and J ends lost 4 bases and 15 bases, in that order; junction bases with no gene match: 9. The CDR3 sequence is CASSWNAGVVFF. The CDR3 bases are TGTGCCAGCAGCTGGAATGCGGGAGTTGTGTTCTTC. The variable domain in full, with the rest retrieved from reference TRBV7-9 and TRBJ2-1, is DTGVSQNPRHKITKRGQNVTFRCDPISEHNRLYWYRQTLGQGPEFLTYFQNEAQLEKSRLLSDRFSAERPKGSFSTLEIQRTEQGDSAMYLCASSWNAGVVFFGPGTRLTVL.

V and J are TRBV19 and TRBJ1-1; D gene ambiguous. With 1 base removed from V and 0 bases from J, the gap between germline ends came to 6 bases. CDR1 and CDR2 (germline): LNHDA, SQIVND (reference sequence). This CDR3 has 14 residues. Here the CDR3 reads CASSIGTMNTEAFF. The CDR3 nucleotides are TGTGCCAGTAGTATAGGGACGATGAACACTGAAGCTTTCTTT.

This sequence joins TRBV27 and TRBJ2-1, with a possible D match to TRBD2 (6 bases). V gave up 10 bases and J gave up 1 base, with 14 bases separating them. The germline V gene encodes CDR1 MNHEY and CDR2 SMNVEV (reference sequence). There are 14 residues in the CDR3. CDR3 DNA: TGTGCCACGAGAGCGGGCGGTTCCTACAATGAGCAGTTCTTC. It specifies CATRAGGSYNEQFF.

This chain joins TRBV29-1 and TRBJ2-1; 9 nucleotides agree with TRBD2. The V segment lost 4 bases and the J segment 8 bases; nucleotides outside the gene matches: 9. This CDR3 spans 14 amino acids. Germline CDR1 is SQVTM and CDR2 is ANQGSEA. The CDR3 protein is CSVGRRGRAHEQFF. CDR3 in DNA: TGCAGCGTTGGTAGGCGCGGGAGGGCCCATGAGCAGTTCTTC.

The DNA of the CDR3 is TGTGCCAGCAGCGTCAGTGGTCTCTCTGGAAACACCATATATTTT. This translates into CASSVSGLSGNTIYF. This sequence joins TRBV9 and TRBJ1-3; D gene uncertain. V dropped 2 bases and J dropped 0 bases, with 9 bases sitting between them. The CDR3 totals 15 residues. Germline lookup yields CDR1 SGDLS and CDR2 YYNGEE. The whole variable domain, remainder taken from reference TRBV9 and TRBJ1-3, is DSGVTQTPKHLITATGQRVTLRCSPRSGDLSVYWYQQSLDQGLQFLIQYYNGEERAKGNILERFSAQQFPDLHSELNLSSLELGDSALYFCASSVSGLSGNTIYFGEGSWLTVV.

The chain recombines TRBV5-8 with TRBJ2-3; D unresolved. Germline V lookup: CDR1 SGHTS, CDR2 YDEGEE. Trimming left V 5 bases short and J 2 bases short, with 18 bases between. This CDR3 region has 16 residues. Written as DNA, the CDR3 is TGTGCCAGCAGTTACCCGACCGCACACAACACAGATACGCAGTATTTT. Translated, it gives CASSYPTAHNTDTQYF.